Here is one T cell receptor beta chain with its context. The CDR3 has 12 residues. Germline V gene lookup returns CDR1 MDHEN and CDR2 SYDVKM. The germline V and J ends were trimmed by 6 bases and 1 base, with 6 bases remaining between them. The data were taken from a study of blood T cell repertoires in COVID-19. Method: immunoSEQ multiplex PCR; TCRdb's copy keeps in-frame clones and lacks some. The repertoire includes 110,000 or so clones, over 75% of them detected once, and 3.9% sits in the top ten. Sequenced material: peripheral blood. The receptor comes from a man in his 60s with acute or convalescent COVID-19. V is TRBV28 and J is TRBJ1-1; no clear D gene. The CDR3 nucleotides are TGTGCCAGCAGCCAGGAGAACACTGAAGCTTTCTTT. As protein: CASSQENTEAFF.